This is a list of T cell receptor beta chains from one sample in a study of cytomegalovirus exposure and HLA in healthy donors. This table comes from immunoSEQ multiplex PCR, and its TCRdb copy is limited to in-frame clones, with some not included. Among about 130,000 clones listed, 76% were seen once. The sequenced material came from PBMCs. These receptors all come from a man aged 40-50 years in good health and CMV-seronegative. Each CDR3 is given with its conserved first and last residue. Each record gives: D gene, clone size, V gene, J gene, CDR3 DNA, CDR3 protein. A D gene is named only where the DNA matches it firmly. Some rows mark clone size as missing; the rest say once, few, many or name a class of expanded clone.

NA,NA,TRBV6-1,TRBJ1-3,TGTGCCAGCATATCAGGGATCGGCTCTGGAAACACCATATATTTT,CASISGIGSGNTIYF
NA,NA,TRBV18,TRBJ2-7,TGTGCCAGCTCACCTCGGGGCGGGACCTTCTTTAGGGACGAGCAGTACTTC,CASSPRGGTFFRDEQYF
TRBD1,NA,TRBV7-3,TRBJ2-3,TGTGCCAGCAGCTCGCAGACCGGGACAGGAGATCGTACGCAGTATTTT,CASSSQTGTGDRTQYF
TRBD1,NA,TRBV10-3,TRBJ1-4,TGTGCCATCAGTGAGTCTTTCGGGAAGGGACAGGGGAATGAAAAACTGTTTTTT,CAISESFGKGQGNEKLFF
TRBD1,NA,TRBV30,TRBJ1-3,TGTGCCTGGGCAGGGACAGGGGGCGAAAAGACGCATTTT,CAWAGTGGEKTHF
NA,NA,TRBV9,TRBJ1-1,TGTGCCAGCAGCATCTCAGGAAACACTGAAGCTTTCTTT,CASSISGNTEAFF
NA,NA,TRBV9,TRBJ1-4,TGTGCCAGCAGCCCCCTCGGGGGGGTTAATGAAAAACTGTTTTTT,CASSPLGGVNEKLFF
NA,NA,TRBV7-2,TRBJ2-5,TGTGCCAGCAGCTTATGGTCCAGGGGGGCAGAGACCCAGTACTTC,CASSLWSRGAETQYF
NA,NA,TRBV7-9,TRBJ1-2,TGTGCCAGCAACCCGAGCAGGGGCCTAGGCTACACCTTC,CASNPSRGLGYTF
TRBD1,once,TRBV4-2,TRBJ1-1,TGTGCCAGCAGCCAAGTTGTCGGACAGGGGGCGCGGGCCTTGAACACTGAAGCTTTCTTT,CASSQVVGQGARALNTEAFF
TRBD1,once,TRBV2,TRBJ1-6,TGTGCCAGCGGACAGGGTTATCCCCCATCACCCCTCCACTTT,CASGQGYPPSPLHF
NA,NA,TRBV2,TRBJ2-1,TGTGCCAGCAGCCAGCCCCTGGGGGGTGAGCAGTTCTTC,CASSQPLGGEQFF
NA,NA,TRBV6-1,TRBJ2-7,TGTGCCAGCAGTGAATCAGCAGGGAACACCTACGAGCAGTACTTC,CASSESAGNTYEQYF
TRBD1,NA,TRBV7-2,TRBJ1-5,TGTGCCAGCAGCGCAGGGGGGCCCCAGCATTTT,CASSAGGPQHF
NA,NA,TRBV6-6,TRBJ2-7,TGTGCCAGCAGTCGAGACAGCTACGAGCAGTACTTC,CASSRDSYEQYF
TRBD2,NA,TRBV7-2,TRBJ2-1,TGTGCCAGCAGCAGCCGACTAGCACTCAGCGGGGAGCAGTTCTTC,CASSSRLALSGEQFF
NA,NA,TRBV4-1,TRBJ2-6,TGCGCCAGCAGCCCACAGGGTTCCGGGGCCAACGTCCTGACTTTC,CASSPQGSGANVLTF
NA,NA,TRBV7-2,TRBJ1-2,TGTGCCAGCAGCGTCACGGACTATGGCTACACCTTC,CASSVTDYGYTF
NA,NA,TRBV7-2,TRBJ1-6,TGTGCCAGCAGCGCCGACACAGCCTCCTATAATTCACCCCTCCACTTT,CASSADTASYNSPLHF
NA,NA,TRBV7-3,TRBJ1-1,TGTGCCAGCAAGCGGACAGCTAACACTGAAGCTTTCTTT,CASKRTANTEAFF
TRBD1,NA,TRBV27,TRBJ2-7,TGTGCCAGCAGCGACAGGGGGCCTTACGAGCAGTACTTC,CASSDRGPYEQYF
TRBD2,NA,TRBV15,TRBJ2-7,TGTGCCACCAGCAGAGATCGCGGGGGTTACTACGAGCAGTACTTC,CATSRDRGGYYEQYF
TRBD1,NA,TRBV27,TRBJ1-2,TGTGCCAGCAGTTCAGCCGGACAGGGTGGATATGGCTACACCTTC,CASSSAGQGGYGYTF
NA,few,TRBV5-8,TRBJ2-3,TGTGCCAGCAGCTTGGACCCAGCACGCGGAGATACGCAGTATTTT,CASSLDPARGDTQYF
TRBD2,NA,TRBV5-4,TRBJ2-3,TGTGCCAGCAGCCCCTACGGACTAGCGGGCGTTATTACTAGCACAGATACGCAGTATTTT,CASSPYGLAGVITSTDTQYF
NA,NA,TRBV10-3,TRBJ2-2,TGTGCCATCCCTCAGGAGGGGAACACCGGGGAGCTGTTTTTT,CAIPQEGNTGELFF
NA,few,TRBV7-9,TRBJ1-3,TGTGCCAGCAGCGCCGTGCGGGGGAGCTCTGGAAACACCATATATTTT,CASSAVRGSSGNTIYF
NA,NA,TRBV6-6,TRBJ1-6,TGTGCCAGCAGCCCCCGAAGAGGCAATAATTCACCCCTCCACTTT,CASSPRRGNNSPLHF
NA,few,TRBV4-3,TRBJ1-1,TGCGCCAGCAGGGTCGAGACAGACCGAACTGAAGCTTTCTTT,CASRVETDRTEAFF
TRBD1,NA,TRBV18,TRBJ2-6,TGTGCCAGCTCACCAAGACAGGGCCTCTCTGGGGCCAACGTCCTGACTTTC,CASSPRQGLSGANVLTF
NA,NA,TRBV11-2,TRBJ2-7,TGTGCCAGCAGCGCTTTACAGGGCCGGCGGGCCTACGAGCAGTACTTC,CASSALQGRRAYEQYF
TRBD1,NA,TRBV19,TRBJ1-1,TGTGCCAGTAGTATTCCGAGACAGGGGAGCACTGAAGCTTTCTTT,CASSIPRQGSTEAFF
NA,once,TRBV10-3,TRBJ2-1,TGTGCCATCAGTGAGTCGGGGGCAGATTACAATGAGCAGTTCTTC,CAISESGADYNEQFF
TRBD1,NA,TRBV27,TRBJ1-1,TGTGCCAGCAGCAGGACAGGGCGGACTGAAGCTTTCTTT,CASSRTGRTEAFF
TRBD1,NA,TRBV14,TRBJ1-2,TGTGCCAGCAGCCAAGGGACAGGGGATGGCTATGGCTACACCTTC,CASSQGTGDGYGYTF
TRBD1,NA,TRBV2,TRBJ2-7,TGTGCCAGCATGGACCCGGACAGGGGACCCGAGCAGTACTTC,CASMDPDRGPEQYF
TRBD1,NA,TRBV28,TRBJ1-4,TGTGCCAGCAGTTTACCCGGGACAGGGGCAACTAATGAAAAACTGTTTTTT,CASSLPGTGATNEKLFF
NA,NA,TRBV7-9,TRBJ1-1,TGTGCCAGCAGCTCTCGTCGGGGGGAGCCTAAGGACACTGAAGCTTTCTTT,CASSSRRGEPKDTEAFF
TRBD1,NA,TRBV6-1,TRBJ1-2,TGTGCCAGCAGTGAAAGGGGAGACAGGGATGGCTACACCTTC,CASSERGDRDGYTF
NA,NA,TRBV7-9,TRBJ1-3,TGTGCCAGCAGCAGCTTGAGACGCGAGGTGTTCGGAAACACCATATATTTT,CASSSLRREVFGNTIYF
TRBD1,NA,TRBV2,TRBJ2-3,TGTGCCAGCGGAGAGGGACAGCCTGTCACAGATACGCAGTATTTT,CASGEGQPVTDTQYF
TRBD2,NA,TRBV18,TRBJ2-2,TGTGCCAGCTCACCAACTAGCGGGAGTTGGGGCACCGGGGAGCTGTTTTTT,CASSPTSGSWGTGELFF
NA,NA,TRBV7-3,TRBJ2-6,TGTGCCAGCAGCTTCGCCACTACAGGGTTCGGGGCCAACGTCCTGACTTTC,CASSFATTGFGANVLTF
NA,NA,TRBV20-1,TRBJ1-2,TGCAGTGCTGTCTTCTATGGCTACACCTTC,CSAVFYGYTF
NA,NA,TRBV5-6,TRBJ2-2,TGTGCCAGCAGCCCCGGCGGCACCGGGGAGCTGTTTTTT,CASSPGGTGELFF
NA,NA,TRBV2,TRBJ1-1,TGTGCCAGCAGCGTAACGGGGAAGAACACTGAAGCTTTCTTT,CASSVTGKNTEAFF
TRBD1,once,TRBV5-1,TRBJ1-1,TGCGCCAGCAGCTACAGGGGGCAAGACACTGAAGCTTTCTTT,CASSYRGQDTEAFF
TRBD2,NA,TRBV6-5,TRBJ2-1,TGTGCCAGCAGTGAGGGACTAGTTTACAATGAGCAGTTCTTC,CASSEGLVYNEQFF
NA,NA,TRBV7-2,TRBJ2-5,TGTGCCAGCAGCCGGGCTCCAGGAGGGCAAGAGACCCAGTACTTC,CASSRAPGGQETQYF
TRBD2,NA,TRBV10-2,TRBJ2-1,TGCGCCAGCAGTGACTTCGCTAGCGGGAGGCGCTACAATGAGCAGTTCTTC,CASSDFASGRRYNEQFF
NA,NA,TRBV5-1,TRBJ2-5,TGCGCCAGCAGCTTGGGCAGGGGACAAGAGACCCAGTACTTC,CASSLGRGQETQYF
NA,once,TRBV6-6,TRBJ2-2,TGTGCCAGCAGTTACCAAAAAAACACCGGGGAGCTGTTTTTT,CASSYQKNTGELFF
TRBD2,NA,TRBV29-1,TRBJ2-3,TGCAGCGTGGGAGGTCTAGCGGGACAGACAGATACGCAGTATTTT,CSVGGLAGQTDTQYF
TRBD1,NA,TRBV6-4,TRBJ2-3,TGTGCCAGCAGTCCCACCTGGGGACAGGTCACAGATACGCAGTATTTT,CASSPTWGQVTDTQYF
NA,once,TRBV25-1,TRBJ1-1,TGTGCCAGCAGTGCCGCAGGCGAGCCTGAAGCTTTCTTT,CASSAAGEPEAFF
TRBD1,NA,TRBV7-9,TRBJ1-4,TGTGCCAGCAGCTTAGGCCCAGGGGGAGATGAAAAACTGTTTTTT,CASSLGPGGDEKLFF